This T cell receptor beta chain is drawn from a study of blood T cell repertoires in COVID-19. Study at large: Italy, Spain and the United States were the sources of the convalescent and acute COVID-19 samples. The analysed material was cDNA or gDNA that came from T cells, B-cell-depleted T cells, or PBMCs.

With 4 bases removed from V and 6 bases from J, the gap between germline ends came to 13 bases. There are 15 residues in the CDR3. The germline V gene encodes CDR1 LNHDA and CDR2 SQIVND (reference sequence). Produced via immunoSEQ multiplex PCR; TCRdb's table is partial and in-frame only. Of 200,000 or so clones listed, around 84% were seen once; the top ten hold roughly 13%. The clonotype comes from a human donor in a cohort sampled during active COVID-19. The rearrangement uses TRBV19 and TRBJ1-6; D is possibly TRBD1 (6 bases). Sequenced input: peripheral blood. The CDR3 protein is CASSTYREGNSPLHF. The CDR3 DNA follows: TGTGCCAGTAGTACCTACAGGGAGGGTAATTCACCCCTCCACTTT.